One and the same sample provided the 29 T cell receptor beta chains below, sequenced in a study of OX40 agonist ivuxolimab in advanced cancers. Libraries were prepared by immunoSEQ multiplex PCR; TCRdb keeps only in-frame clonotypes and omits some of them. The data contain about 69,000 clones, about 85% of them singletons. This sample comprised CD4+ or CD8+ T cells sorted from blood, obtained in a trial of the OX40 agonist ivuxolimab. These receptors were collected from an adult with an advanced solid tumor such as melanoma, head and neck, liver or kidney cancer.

For the CDR3, the DNA is TGTGCCAGCAGCCCCCCCATCGGGACTAGCGGGAGCGATGAGCAGTTCTTC. Residues: CASSPPIGTSGSDEQFF. This sequence joins TRBV11-3 and TRBJ2-1; 14 bases align to TRBD2. This CDR3 has 17 residues. Unmatched junction bases numbered 11, after V lost 5 bases and J lost 8 bases. Germline V lookup: CDR1 SGHNT, CDR2 YENEEA.

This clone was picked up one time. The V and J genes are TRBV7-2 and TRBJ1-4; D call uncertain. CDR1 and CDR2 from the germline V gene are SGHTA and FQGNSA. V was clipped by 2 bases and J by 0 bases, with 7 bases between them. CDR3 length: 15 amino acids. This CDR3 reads CASSLTRATNEKLFF. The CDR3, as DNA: TGTGCCAGCAGCTTAACCCGAGCAACTAATGAAAAACTGTTTTTT.

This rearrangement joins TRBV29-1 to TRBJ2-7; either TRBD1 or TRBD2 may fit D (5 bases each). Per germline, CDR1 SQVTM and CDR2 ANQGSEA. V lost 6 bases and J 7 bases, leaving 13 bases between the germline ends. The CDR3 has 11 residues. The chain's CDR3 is CSVAPGPEQYF. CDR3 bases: TGCAGCGTGGCCCCGGGACCTGAGCAGTACTTC.

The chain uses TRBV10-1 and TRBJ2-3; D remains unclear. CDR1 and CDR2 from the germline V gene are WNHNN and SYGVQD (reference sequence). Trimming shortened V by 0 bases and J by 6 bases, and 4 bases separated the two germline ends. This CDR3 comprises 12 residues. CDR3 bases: TGCGCCAGCAGTGAGTCGGGGGATACGCAGTATTTT. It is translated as CASSESGDTQYF.

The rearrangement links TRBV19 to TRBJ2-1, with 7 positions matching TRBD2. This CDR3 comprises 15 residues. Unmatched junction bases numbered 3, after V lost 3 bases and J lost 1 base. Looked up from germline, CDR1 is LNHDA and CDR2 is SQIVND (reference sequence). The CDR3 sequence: CASSIGRGSYNEQFF. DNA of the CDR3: TGTGCCAGTAGTATCGGGCGGGGGTCCTACAATGAGCAGTTCTTC.

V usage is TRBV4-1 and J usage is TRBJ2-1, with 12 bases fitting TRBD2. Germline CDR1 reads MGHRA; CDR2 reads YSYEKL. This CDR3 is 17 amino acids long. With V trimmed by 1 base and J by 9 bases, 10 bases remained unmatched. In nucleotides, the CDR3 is TGCGCCAGCAGCCAAGCTCAGGCTAGCGGGAGGGTGGGTGAGCAGTTCTTC. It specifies CASSQAQASGRVGEQFF.

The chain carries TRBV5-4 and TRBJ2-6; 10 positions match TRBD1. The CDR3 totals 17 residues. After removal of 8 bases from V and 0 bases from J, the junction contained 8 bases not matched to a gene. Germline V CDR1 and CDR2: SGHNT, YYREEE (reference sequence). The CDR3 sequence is CASGTGQGTSGANVLTF. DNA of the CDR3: TGTGCCAGTGGTACGGGACAGGGGACCTCTGGGGCCAACGTCCTGACTTTC.

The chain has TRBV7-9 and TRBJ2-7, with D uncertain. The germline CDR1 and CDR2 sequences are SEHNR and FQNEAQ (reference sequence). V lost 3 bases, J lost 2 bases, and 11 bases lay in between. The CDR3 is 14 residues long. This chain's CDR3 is CASSLGSIAYEQYF. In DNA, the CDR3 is TGTGCCAGCAGCTTGGGCAGCATCGCCTACGAGCAGTACTTC.

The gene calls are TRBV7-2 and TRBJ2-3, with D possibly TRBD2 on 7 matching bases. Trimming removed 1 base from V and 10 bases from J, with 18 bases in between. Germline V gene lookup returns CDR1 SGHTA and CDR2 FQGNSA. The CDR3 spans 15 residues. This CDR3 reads CASSLVAGGRQAQYF. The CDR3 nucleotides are TGTGCCAGCAGCTTAGTAGCGGGCGGAAGACAGGCGCAGTATTTT.

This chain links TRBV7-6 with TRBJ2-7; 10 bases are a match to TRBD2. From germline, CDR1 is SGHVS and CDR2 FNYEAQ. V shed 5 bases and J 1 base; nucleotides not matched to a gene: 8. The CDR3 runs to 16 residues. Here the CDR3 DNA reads TGTGCCAGCAGCCCCATGCGGACTAGCGGTTCCTACGAGCAGTACTTC. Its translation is CASSPMRTSGSYEQYF. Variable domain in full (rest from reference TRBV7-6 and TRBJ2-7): GAGVSQSPRYKVTKRGQDVALRCDPISGHVSLYWYRQALGQGPEFLTYFNYEAQQDKSGLPNDRFSAERPEGSISTLTIQRTEQRDSAMYRCASSPMRTSGSYEQYFGPGTRLTVT.

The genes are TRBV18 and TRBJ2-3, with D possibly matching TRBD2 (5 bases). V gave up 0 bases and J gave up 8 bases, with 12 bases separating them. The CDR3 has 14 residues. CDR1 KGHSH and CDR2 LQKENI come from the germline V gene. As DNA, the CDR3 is TGTGCCAGCTCACCACCATTCCCGGAGGTTACGCAGTATTTT. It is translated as CASSPPFPEVTQYF.

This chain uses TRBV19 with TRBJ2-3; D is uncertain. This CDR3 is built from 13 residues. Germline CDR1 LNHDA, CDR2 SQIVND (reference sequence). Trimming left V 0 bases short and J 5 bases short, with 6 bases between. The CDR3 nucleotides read TGTGCCAGTAGTATAGACTATTTAGATACGCAGTATTTT. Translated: CASSIDYLDTQYF.

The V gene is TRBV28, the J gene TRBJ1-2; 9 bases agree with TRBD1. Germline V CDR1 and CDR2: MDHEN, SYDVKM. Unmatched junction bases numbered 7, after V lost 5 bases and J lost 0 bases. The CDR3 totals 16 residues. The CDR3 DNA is TGTGCCAGCAGTCTCCGGGACAGGGCCTCTAACTATGGCTACACCTTC. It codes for CASSLRDRASNYGYTF.

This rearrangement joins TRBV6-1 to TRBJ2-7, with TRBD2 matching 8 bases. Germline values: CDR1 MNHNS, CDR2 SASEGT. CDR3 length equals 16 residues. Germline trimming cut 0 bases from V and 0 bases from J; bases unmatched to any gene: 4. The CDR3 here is CASSEAMSGSSYEQYF. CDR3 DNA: TGTGCCAGCAGTGAAGCAATGAGCGGGAGCTCCTACGAGCAGTACTTC.

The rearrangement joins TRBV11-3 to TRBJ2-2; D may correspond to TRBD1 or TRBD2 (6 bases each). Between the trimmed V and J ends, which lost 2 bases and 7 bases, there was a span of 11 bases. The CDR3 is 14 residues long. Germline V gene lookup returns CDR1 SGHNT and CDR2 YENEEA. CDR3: CASSLRGPGGELFF. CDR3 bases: TGTGCCAGCAGCTTACGGGGGCCGGGCGGGGAGCTGTTTTTT. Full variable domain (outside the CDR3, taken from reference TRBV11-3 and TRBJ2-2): EAGVVQSPRYKIIEKKQPVAFWCNPISGHNTLYWYLQNLGQGPELLIRYENEEAVDDSQLPKDRFSAERLKGVDSTLKIQPAELGDSAVYLCASSLRGPGGELFFGEGSRLTVL.

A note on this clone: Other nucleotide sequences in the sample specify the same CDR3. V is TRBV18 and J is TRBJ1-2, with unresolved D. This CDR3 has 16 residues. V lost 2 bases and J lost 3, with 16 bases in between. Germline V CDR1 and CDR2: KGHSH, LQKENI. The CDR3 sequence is CASSPTTGPNHYGYTF. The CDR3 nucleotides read TGTGCCAGCTCACCAACCACTGGACCTAACCACTATGGCTACACCTTC. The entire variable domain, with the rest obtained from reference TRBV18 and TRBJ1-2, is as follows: NAGVMQNPRHLVRRRGQEARLRCSPMKGHSHVYWYRQLPEEGLKFMVYLQKENIIDESGMPKERFSAEFPKEGPSILRIQQVVRGDSAAYFCASSPTTGPNHYGYTFGSGTRLTVV.

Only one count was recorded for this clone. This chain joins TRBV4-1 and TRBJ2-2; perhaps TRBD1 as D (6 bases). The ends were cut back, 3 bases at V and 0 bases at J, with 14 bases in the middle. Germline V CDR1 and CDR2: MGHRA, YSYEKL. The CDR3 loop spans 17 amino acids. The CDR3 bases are TGCGCCAGCAGCCACTGGGATGGGGGCGCGAACACCGGGGAGCTGTTTTTT. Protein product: CASSHWDGGANTGELFF.

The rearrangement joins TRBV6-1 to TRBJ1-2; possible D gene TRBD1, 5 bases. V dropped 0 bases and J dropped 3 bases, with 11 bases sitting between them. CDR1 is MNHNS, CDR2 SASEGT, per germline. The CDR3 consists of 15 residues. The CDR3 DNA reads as TGTGCCAGCAGTGAAGCGCTAACAGGATACTATGGCTACACCTTC. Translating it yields CASSEALTGYYGYTF.

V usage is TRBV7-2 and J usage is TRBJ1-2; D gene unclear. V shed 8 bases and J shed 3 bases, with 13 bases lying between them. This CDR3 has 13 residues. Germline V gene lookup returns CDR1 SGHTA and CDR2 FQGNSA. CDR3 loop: CASRRLRDYGYTF. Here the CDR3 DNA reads TGTGCCAGCCGCCGGCTGAGGGACTATGGCTACACCTTC.

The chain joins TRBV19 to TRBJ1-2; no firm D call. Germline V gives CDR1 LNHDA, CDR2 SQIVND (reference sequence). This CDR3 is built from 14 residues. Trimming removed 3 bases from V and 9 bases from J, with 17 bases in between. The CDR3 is CASSISEGSGSYTF. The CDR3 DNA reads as TGTGCCAGTAGTATTTCGGAAGGTTCGGGAAGCTACACCTTC.

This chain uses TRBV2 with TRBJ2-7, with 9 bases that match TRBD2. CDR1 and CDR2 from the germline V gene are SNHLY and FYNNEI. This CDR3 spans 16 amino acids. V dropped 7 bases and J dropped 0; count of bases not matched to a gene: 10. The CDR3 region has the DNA TGTGCCAGCAAGGAGGGGGCGGGAGGGCCCTCCTACGAGCAGTACTTC. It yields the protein CASKEGAGGPSYEQYF.

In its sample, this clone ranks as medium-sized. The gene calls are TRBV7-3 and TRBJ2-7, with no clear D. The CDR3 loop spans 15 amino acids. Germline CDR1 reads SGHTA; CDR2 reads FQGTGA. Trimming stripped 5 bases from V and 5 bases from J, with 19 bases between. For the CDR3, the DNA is TGTGCCAGCAGCCCGGGCCCCATAGACCCGGACGAGCAGTACTTC. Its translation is CASSPGPIDPDEQYF.

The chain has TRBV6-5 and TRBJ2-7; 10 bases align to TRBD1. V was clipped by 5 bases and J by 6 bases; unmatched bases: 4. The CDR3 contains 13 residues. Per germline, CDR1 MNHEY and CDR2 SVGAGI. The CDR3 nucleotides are TGTGCCAGCAGTCCACGGACAGGGGGCGAGCAGTACTTC. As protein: CASSPRTGGEQYF.

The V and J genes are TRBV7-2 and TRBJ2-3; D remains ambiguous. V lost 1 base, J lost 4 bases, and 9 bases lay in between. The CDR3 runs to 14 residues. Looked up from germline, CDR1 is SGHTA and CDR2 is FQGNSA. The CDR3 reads CASSLVAAPDTQYF. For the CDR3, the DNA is TGTGCCAGCAGCTTAGTGGCGGCTCCAGATACGCAGTATTTT.

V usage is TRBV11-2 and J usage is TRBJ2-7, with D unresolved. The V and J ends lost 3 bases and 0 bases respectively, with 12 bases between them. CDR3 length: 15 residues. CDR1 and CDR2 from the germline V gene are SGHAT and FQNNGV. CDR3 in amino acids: CASSFDRHYSYEQYF. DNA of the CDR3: TGTGCCAGCAGCTTTGACCGACACTACTCCTACGAGCAGTACTTC.

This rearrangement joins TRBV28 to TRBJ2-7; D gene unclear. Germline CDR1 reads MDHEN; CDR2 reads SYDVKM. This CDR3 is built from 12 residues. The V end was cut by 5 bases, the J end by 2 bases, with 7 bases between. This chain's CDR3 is CASSPYAYEQYF. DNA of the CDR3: TGTGCCAGCAGTCCTTATGCCTACGAGCAGTACTTC.

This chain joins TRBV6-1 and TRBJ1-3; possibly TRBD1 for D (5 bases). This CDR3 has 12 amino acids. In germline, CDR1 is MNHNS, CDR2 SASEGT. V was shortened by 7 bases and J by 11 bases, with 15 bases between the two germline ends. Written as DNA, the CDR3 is TGTGCCAGCACCGGAAGGGGTTTCGCCATATATTTT. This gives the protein CASTGRGFAIYF.

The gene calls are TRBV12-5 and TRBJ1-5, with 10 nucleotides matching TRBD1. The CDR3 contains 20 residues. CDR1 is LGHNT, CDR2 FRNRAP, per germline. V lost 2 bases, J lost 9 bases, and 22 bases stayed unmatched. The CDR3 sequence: CASGLTPSGGTGVIMWPQHF. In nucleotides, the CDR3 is TGTGCTAGTGGTTTGACCCCAAGCGGCGGGACAGGGGTTATTATGTGGCCCCAGCATTTT.

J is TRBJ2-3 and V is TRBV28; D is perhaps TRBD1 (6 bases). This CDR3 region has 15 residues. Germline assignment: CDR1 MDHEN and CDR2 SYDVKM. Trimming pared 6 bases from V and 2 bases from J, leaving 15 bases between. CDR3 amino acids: CASSGPGTNTDTQYF. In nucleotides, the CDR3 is TGTGCCAGCAGCGGACCCGGGACAAACACAGATACGCAGTATTTT.